A single sample gave rise to the 14 T cell receptor beta chains below, sequenced in a study of OX40 agonist ivuxolimab in advanced cancers. Clones were read by immunoSEQ multiplex PCR, and TCRdb kept only the in-frame ones, dropping some. The sample comprises about 67,000 clones, 75% to 95% of which are singletons, and roughly 12% rests with the top ten. Specimen: CD4+ or CD8+ T cells sorted from blood, collected in a trial of the OX40 agonist ivuxolimab. These receptors all stem from an adult with an advanced solid tumor such as melanoma, head and neck, liver or kidney cancer.

This clone was seen once. The genes are TRBV29-1 and TRBJ2-7; D is undetermined. There are 15 residues in the CDR3. Trimming left V 0 bases short and J 0 bases short, with 12 bases between. CDR1 is SQVTM, CDR2 ANQGSEA, per germline. In nucleotides, the CDR3 is TGCAGCGTTGAAGATCCCCGGACGGGCTCCTACGAGCAGTACTTC. It codes for CSVEDPRTGSYEQYF.

V usage is TRBV28 and J usage is TRBJ2-5; 7 nucleotides match TRBD1. Germline CDR1 MDHEN, CDR2 SYDVKM. The CDR3 has 14 residues. Trimming removed 4 bases from V and 11 bases from J; junction bases left unmatched: 13. For the CDR3, the DNA is TGTGCCAGCAGTTCCCACCATACAGGGGTCGCTCAGTACTTC. It translates to CASSSHHTGVAQYF.

This clone was recorded only once. The V call is TRBV4-1, the J call TRBJ2-7; 10 bases line up with TRBD2. V gave up 4 bases and J gave up 7 bases; unmatched junction bases: 13. Germline V gene lookup returns CDR1 MGHRA and CDR2 YSYEKL. The CDR3 sequence is 16 residues long. CDR3 protein: CASSPGPSGSLREQYF. In DNA, the CDR3 is TGCGCCAGCAGCCCCGGGCCTAGCGGGAGTTTGCGGGAGCAGTACTTC.

V usage is TRBV27 and J usage is TRBJ2-1, with TRBD1 matching over 8 bases. In germline, CDR1 is MNHEY, CDR2 SMNVEV (reference sequence). The CDR3 is 13 amino acids. V lost 7 bases, J lost 7 bases, and 6 bases stayed unmatched. The CDR3 nucleotides read TGTGCCAGCAAGCCAGGGGGCTTAAATGAGCAGTTCTTC. It specifies CASKPGGLNEQFF.

V gene TRBV19 combines with J gene TRBJ2-1, with D tentatively TRBD2 (6 bases). This CDR3 has 16 amino acids. The V gene lost 5 bases and the J gene lost 4 bases, with 18 bases spanning the gap. Per the germline V gene, CDR1 is LNHDA and CDR2 is SQIVND (reference sequence). CDR3 coding DNA: TGTGCCAGTAGTTGGGGGTGGAGGGAGGTGTACAATGAGCAGTTCTTC. Its translation is CASSWGWREVYNEQFF.

The chain couples TRBV9 to TRBJ2-3, with no clear D. Trimming removed 1 base at V and 3 bases at J, with 6 bases between. Germline assignment: CDR1 SGDLS and CDR2 YYNGEE. This CDR3 contains 13 residues. CDR3 in amino acids: CASSVMGTDTQYF. DNA for the CDR3: TGTGCCAGCAGCGTAATGGGTACAGATACGCAGTATTTT.

The chain couples TRBV5-6 to TRBJ2-5, with unresolved D. V was pared by 0 bases and J by 5 bases, with 11 bases between. This CDR3 spans 14 amino acids. Germline V gene data show CDR1 as SGHDT and CDR2 as YYEEEE. CDR3 in amino acids: CASSLAWGLETQYF. The CDR3 bases are TGTGCCAGCAGCTTGGCCTGGGGTTTGGAGACCCAGTACTTC.

CDR3 sequence (DNA): TGCGCCAGCAGCTTGGTAGGGGGGTCAGATACGCAGTATTTT. Protein product: CASSLVGGSDTQYF. V and J are TRBV5-1 and TRBJ2-3, with D perhaps assigned TRBD1 or TRBD2 (6 bases each). V lost 0 bases to trimming and J lost 4 bases, with 9 bases between them. Germline V lookup: CDR1 SGHRS, CDR2 YFSETQ. The CDR3 runs 14 residues.

The V and J genes are TRBV19 and TRBJ2-7, with 7 bases matching TRBD2. Trimming cost V 5 bases and J 5 bases; bases outside gene matches: 15. In germline, CDR1 is LNHDA, CDR2 SQIVND (reference sequence). The CDR3 has 16 residues. This CDR3 reads CASSLREAGGSHEQYF. In DNA form, the CDR3 reads TGTGCCAGTAGTCTCCGAGAGGCGGGCGGGAGCCACGAGCAGTACTTC.

The chain combines TRBV28 with TRBJ2-7, with 11 bases matching TRBD2. The CDR3 has 12 amino acids. Germline trimming cut 5 bases from V and 9 bases from J; bases unmatched to any gene: 3. Germline V gene lookup returns CDR1 MDHEN and CDR2 SYDVKM. CDR3 amino acids: CASSRLAGLQYF. CDR3 in DNA: TGTGCCAGCAGTAGACTAGCGGGACTGCAGTACTTC.

The chain combines TRBV4-1 with TRBJ2-3; the match to TRBD2 covers 8 bases. CDR1 and CDR2 from the germline V gene are MGHRA and YSYEKL. V shed 1 base and J 4 bases; nucleotides not matched to a gene: 10. This CDR3 comprises 17 residues. CDR3 amino acids: CASSQAGLAGGADTQYF. In DNA form, the CDR3 reads TGCGCCAGCAGCCAAGCCGGACTAGCTGGTGGAGCAGATACGCAGTATTTT.

The CDR3 protein is CASSQVWSSYNEQFF. CDR3 DNA: TGCGCCAGCAGCCAAGTGTGGAGCTCCTACAATGAGCAGTTCTTC. The chain recombines TRBV4-3 with TRBJ2-1, with no clear D. Germline CDR1 reads LGHNA; CDR2 reads YSLEER. This CDR3 contains 15 residues. V was pared by 1 base and J by 0 bases, with 7 bases between.

CDR3: CASSHGAGGPYEQYF. Here the CDR3 DNA reads TGTGCCAGCAGCCACGGGGCGGGAGGGCCCTACGAGCAGTACTTC. The rearrangement links TRBV11-1 to TRBJ2-7, with 9 bases lining up with TRBD2. Germline V gives CDR1 SGHAT, CDR2 FQDESV (reference sequence). V was clipped by 5 bases and J by 2 bases; unmatched bases: 7. This CDR3 has 15 amino acids.

V gene TRBV7-9 combines with J gene TRBJ2-3; D gene uncertain. V shed 6 bases and J shed 6 bases, with 10 bases lying between them. The CDR3 runs 12 residues. The germline V gene has CDR1 SEHNR and CDR2 FQNEAQ (reference sequence). The DNA of the CDR3 is TGTGCCAGCAGTCGTGGCTCGGATACGCAGTATTTT. Its translation: CASSRGSDTQYF.